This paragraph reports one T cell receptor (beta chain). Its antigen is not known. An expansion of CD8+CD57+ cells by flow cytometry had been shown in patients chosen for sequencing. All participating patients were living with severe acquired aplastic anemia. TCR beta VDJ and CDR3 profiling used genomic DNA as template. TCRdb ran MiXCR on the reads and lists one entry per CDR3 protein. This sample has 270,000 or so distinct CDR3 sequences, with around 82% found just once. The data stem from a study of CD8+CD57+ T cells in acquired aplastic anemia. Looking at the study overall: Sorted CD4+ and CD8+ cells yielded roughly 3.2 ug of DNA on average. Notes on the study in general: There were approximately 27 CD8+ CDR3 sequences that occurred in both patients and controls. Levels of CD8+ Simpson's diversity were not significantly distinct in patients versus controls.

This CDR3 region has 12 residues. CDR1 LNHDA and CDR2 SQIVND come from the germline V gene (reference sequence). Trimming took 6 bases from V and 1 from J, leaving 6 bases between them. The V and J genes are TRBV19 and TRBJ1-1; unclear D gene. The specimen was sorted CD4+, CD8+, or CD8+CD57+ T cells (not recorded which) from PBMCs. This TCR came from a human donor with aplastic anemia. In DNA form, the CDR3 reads TGTGCCAGTAGGATCGGGAACACTGAAGCTTTCTTT. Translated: CASRIGNTEAFF.